The present T cell receptor beta chain was sequenced within a study of blood T cells in healthy people across ages. PCR was performed a second time for 7 to 11 cycles using a sample-barcoded 5' primer and a J-beta primer mix. TCRdb recomputed calls from the 5' RACE reads with MiXCR, one row per CDR3 protein. The profile shows roughly 1.9 million distinct CDR3 sequences, about 39% of them singletons. A word on this clonotype: Its antigen is as yet unknown.

Trimming stripped 5 bases from V and 8 bases from J, with 14 bases between. The CDR3 sequence is 13 residues long. Study-level results: Unknown donor CMV status possibly confounded expanded clonotype changes. Researchers said unsorted PBMCs prevented a conclusive naive versus antigen-experienced comparison.

Sequenced material: blood. This sequence was found in a human donor in good health. The rearrangement uses TRBV12-3 or TRBV12-4 and TRBJ2-3; D not resolved. As DNA, the CDR3 is TGTGCCAGCAGTCCCTCCACAGTTGGTACGCAGTATTTT. It specifies CASSPSTVGTQYF.